This T cell receptor (beta chain) is drawn from a study of radiotherapy plus CTLA-4 blockade in lung cancer. Background on the study: Of all patients, over 15% responded objectively and roughly 31% showed disease control. The study's findings and limits: Subsequent to radiotherapy plus ipilimumab, tumor-derived TCR clones underwent expansion in blood.

Repertoires were generated with immunoSEQ multiplex PCR, while TCRdb's copy carries only in-frame clones and drops some. The sample records about 62,000 clones, approximately 76% being singletons. Patients had chemo-refractory metastatic non-small-cell lung cancer and received focal radiation plus CTLA-4 blockade that used ipilimumab. With respect to this clone: Its cognate antigen is unknown.

Trimming removed 0 bases from V and 5 bases from J; junction bases left unmatched: 5. This CDR3 is 15 amino acids long. Germline V gives CDR1 SGHNT, CDR2 YYREEE (reference sequence). V gene TRBV5-4 combines with J gene TRBJ2-5, with 9 bases aligning to TRBD2. Specimen: peripheral blood, collected from a patient treated with radiotherapy plus ipilimumab. The clonotype was recovered from a human donor with non-small cell lung cancer who had a complete response to radiotherapy plus ipilimumab. CDR3 coding DNA: TGTGCCAGCAGCTTGGGCGGCGGGAGGGGCGAGACCCAGTACTTC. It encodes CASSLGGGRGETQYF.